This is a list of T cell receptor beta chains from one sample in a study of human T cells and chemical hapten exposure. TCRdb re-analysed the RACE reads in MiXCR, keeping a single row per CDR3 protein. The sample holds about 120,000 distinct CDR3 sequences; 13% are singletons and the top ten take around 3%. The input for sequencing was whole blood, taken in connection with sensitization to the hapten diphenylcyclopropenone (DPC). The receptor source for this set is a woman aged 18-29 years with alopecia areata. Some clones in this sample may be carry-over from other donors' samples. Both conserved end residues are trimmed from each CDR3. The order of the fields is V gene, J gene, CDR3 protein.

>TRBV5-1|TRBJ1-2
ASSPPGGNEGYT
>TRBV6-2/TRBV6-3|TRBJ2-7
ASNRTDYEQY
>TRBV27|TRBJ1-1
ASSSGTANTEAF
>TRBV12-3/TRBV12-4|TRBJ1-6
ASSRQDSPLH
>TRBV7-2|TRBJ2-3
ASSPSMTSGGTDTQY
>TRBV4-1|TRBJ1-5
ASSQFARREDQPQH
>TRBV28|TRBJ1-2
ASQGAQGYT
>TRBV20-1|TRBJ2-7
SAIGGRFSYEQY
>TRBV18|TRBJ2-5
ASSPNRQETQY
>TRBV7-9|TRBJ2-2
ASSPDRVWTGELF
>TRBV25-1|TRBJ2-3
ASSATSGGSTDTQY
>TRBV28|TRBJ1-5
ASSGWTGANQPQH
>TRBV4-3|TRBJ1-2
ASSQDFVTGGGYT
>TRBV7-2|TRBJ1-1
ASSLADRGNTEAF
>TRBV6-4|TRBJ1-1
AGSSGLNTEAF
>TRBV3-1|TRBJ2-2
ASSRLQGFGGELF
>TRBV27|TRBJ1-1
ASSLSGTGRTEAF
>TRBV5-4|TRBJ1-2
ASSLARQFYGYT
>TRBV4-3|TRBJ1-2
ASSRGPPSNYGYT
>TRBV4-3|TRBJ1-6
ASSQDRGGGVNSPLH
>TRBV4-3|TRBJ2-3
ASSQVGAGATDTQY
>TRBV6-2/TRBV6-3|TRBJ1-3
ASSPTGDGNTIY
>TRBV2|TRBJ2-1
ASSLQGADYNEQF
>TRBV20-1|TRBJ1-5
SAIDQADQPQH
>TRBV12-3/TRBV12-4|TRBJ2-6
ASSFRGAGSSGANVLT
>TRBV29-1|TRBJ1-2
SAGDRSLKGGYT
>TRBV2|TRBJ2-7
ASSRSGGRAYEQY
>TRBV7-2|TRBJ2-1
ASSLENQNNEQF
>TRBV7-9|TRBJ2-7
ASSPGTGRGEQY
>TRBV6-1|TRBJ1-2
ASSDRFAFGYT
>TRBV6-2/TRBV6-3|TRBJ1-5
ASSYSVGDQPQH
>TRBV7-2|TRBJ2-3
ASNKPDWRRRDTQY
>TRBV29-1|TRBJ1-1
SVLPPGGNTEAF
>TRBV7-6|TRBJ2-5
ASSLAGGQGTQY
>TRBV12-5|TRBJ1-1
ASGLRVNTEAF
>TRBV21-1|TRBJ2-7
ASSPQGAADEQY
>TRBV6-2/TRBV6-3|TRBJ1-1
ASSYSLRLEAF
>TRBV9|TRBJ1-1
ASSGVGQGTSEAF
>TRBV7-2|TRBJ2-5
ASSLVSSAGETQY
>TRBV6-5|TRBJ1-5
ASRRTGEGPQH
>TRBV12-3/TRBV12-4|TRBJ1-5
ASKQGDGPPQH
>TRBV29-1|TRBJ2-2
SVSDRINTGELF
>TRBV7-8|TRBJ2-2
ASTIRAAGGYGELF
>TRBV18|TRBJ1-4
ATSPGRDPNEKLF
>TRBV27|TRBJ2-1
ASSYYWTSGDNEQF
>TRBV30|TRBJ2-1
AWFGGAGPYNEQF
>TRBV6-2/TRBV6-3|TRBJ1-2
ASSYWLNYGYT
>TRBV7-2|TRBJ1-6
ASSLGPGTGDSPLH
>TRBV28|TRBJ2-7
ASTSSRYEQY
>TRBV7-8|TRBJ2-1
ASSSQYRKSEQF
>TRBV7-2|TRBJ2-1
ASSFRTSGRNEQF
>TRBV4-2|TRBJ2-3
ASSQDGGTPKPPQY
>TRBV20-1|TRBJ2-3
SARVLAGHTQY
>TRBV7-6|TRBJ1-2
ASSRRRTGTGSQLNYGYT
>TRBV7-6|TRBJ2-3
ASSLGPNTDTQY
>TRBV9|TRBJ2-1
ASSVVSGGPYNEQF
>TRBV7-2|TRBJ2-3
ASSRWSGPSRTDTQY